This T cell receptor (beta chain) was sequenced in a study of blood T cell repertoires in COVID-19. Study at large: The origin of the acute and convalescent COVID-19 samples was the United States, Italy and Spain. The analysed material was cDNA or gDNA that came from T cells, B-cell-depleted T cells, or PBMCs.

Only in-frame clones appear in the TCRdb table, and some are missing; sequencing was by immunoSEQ multiplex PCR. Counted here are around 260,000 clones, over 75% occurring once; the ten biggest clones make up roughly a tenth. This receptor was obtained from a woman aged 70-85 years with COVID-19, enrolled during active disease. The sequenced material came from peripheral blood.

DNA for the CDR3: TGTGCCAGTAGTCCTATGACAGGCGCCATCAGCAATCAGCCCCAGCATTTT. Protein product: CASSPMTGAISNQPQHF. V and J are TRBV19 and TRBJ1-5; D perhaps matches TRBD1 (6 bases). The length of the CDR3 is 17 residues. The V gene's germline CDR1 is LNHDA and CDR2 SQIVND (reference sequence). V dropped 5 bases and J dropped 1 base, with 18 bases sitting between them.